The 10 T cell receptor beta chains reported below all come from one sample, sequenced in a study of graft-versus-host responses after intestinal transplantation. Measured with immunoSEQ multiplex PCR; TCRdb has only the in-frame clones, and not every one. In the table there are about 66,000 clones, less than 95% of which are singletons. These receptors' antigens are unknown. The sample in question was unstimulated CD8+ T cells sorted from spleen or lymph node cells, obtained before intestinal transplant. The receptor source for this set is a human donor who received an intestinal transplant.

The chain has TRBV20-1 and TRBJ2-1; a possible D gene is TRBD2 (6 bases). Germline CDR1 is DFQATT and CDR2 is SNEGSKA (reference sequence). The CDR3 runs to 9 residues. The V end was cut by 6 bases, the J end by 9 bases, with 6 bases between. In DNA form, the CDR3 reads TGCAGTGCCGGGAGTGAGCAGTTCTTC. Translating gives CSAGSEQFF.

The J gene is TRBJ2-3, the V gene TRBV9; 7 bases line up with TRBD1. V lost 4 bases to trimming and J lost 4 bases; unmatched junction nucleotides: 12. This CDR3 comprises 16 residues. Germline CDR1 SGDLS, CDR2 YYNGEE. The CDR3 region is CASSSRQGPRADTQYF. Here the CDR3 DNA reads TGTGCCAGCAGCTCCAGACAGGGTCCAAGGGCAGATACGCAGTATTTT.

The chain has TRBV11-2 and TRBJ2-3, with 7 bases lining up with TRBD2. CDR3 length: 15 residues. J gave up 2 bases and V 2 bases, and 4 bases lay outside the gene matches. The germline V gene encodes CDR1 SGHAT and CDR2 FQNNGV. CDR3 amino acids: CASSLWRGSTDTQYF. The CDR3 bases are TGTGCCAGCAGCTTATGGCGGGGGTCCACAGATACGCAGTATTTT.

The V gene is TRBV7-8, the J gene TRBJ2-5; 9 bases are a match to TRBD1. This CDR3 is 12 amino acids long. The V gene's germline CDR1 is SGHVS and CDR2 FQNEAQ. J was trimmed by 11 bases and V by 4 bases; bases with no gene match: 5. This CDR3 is CASSSDRGEQYF. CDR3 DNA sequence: TGTGCCAGCAGCTCTGACAGGGGGGAACAGTACTTC.

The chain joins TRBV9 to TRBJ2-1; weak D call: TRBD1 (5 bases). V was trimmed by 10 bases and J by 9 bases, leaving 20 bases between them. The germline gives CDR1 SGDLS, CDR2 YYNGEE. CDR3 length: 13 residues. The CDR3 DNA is TGTGCCGGCAATAGGGGCTCCCGTGCTGAGCAGTTCTTC. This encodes CAGNRGSRAEQFF. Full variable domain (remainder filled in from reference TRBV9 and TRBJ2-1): DSGVTQTPKHLITATGQRVTLRCSPRSGDLSVYWYQQSLDQGLQFLIQYYNGEERAKGNILERFSAQQFPDLHSELNLSSLELGDSALYFCAGNRGSRAEQFFGPGTRLTVL.

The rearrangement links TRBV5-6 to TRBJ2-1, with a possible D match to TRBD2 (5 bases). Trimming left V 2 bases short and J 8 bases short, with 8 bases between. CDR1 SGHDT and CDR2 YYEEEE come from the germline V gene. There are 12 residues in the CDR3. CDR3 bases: TGTGCCAGCAGCTTTTTCGGGGATGAGCAGTTCTTC. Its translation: CASSFFGDEQFF.

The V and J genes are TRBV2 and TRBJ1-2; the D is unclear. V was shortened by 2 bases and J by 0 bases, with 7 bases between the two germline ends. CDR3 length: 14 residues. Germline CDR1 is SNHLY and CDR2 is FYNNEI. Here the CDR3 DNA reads TGTGCCAGCAGTGAATCGGACTCTAACTATGGCTACACCTTC. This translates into CASSESDSNYGYTF.

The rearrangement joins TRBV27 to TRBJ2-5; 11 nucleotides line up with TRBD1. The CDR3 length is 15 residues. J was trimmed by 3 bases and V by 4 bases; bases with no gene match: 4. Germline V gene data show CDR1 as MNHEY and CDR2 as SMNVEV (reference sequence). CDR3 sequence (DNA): TGTGCCAGCAGTTCTCCGGGACAGGGGGAAGAGACCCAGTACTTC. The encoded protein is CASSSPGQGEETQYF.

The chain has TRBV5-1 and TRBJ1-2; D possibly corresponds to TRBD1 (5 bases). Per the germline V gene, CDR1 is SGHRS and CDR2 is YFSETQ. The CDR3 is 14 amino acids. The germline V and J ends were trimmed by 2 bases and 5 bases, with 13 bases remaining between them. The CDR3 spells CASSLTHGTYGYTF. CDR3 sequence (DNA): TGCGCCAGCAGCTTAACTCACGGGACTTATGGCTACACCTTC.

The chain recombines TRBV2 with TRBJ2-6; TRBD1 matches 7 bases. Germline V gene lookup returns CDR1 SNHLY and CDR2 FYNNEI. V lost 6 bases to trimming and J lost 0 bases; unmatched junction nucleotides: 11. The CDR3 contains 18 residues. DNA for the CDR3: TGTGCCAGCAGCCAAGGGGCAGGGGGATACTCTGGGGCCAACGTCCTGACTTTC. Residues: CASSQGAGGYSGANVLTF.